A selection of T cell receptor beta chains follows, all from one sample in a study of blood T cell repertoires in COVID-19. Measured with immunoSEQ multiplex PCR; TCRdb has only the in-frame clones, and not every one. The sample contains under 200,000 clones, around 84% of which appear only once. Sequenced input: peripheral blood. These receptors were taken from a woman aged 80 or older with acute or convalescent COVID-19. Each CDR3 is given with its conserved first and last residue. A D gene is named only where the DNA matches it firmly. The size of a clone is reported for some rows only, either as once, few or many, or as a class for expanded clones.

D gene: -
V gene: TRBV7-3
clone size: once
J gene: TRBJ2-5
CDR3 protein: CASSSGSGETQYF
CDR3 DNA: TGTGCCAGCAGCTCCGGGTCCGGGGAGACCCAGTACTTC

D gene: -
V gene: TRBV18
clone size: -
J gene: TRBJ2-7
CDR3 protein: CASSPNSREQYF
CDR3 DNA: TGTGCCAGCTCACCAAATTCCAGGGAGCAGTACTTC

D gene: TRBD1
V gene: TRBV29-1
clone size: -
J gene: TRBJ1-5
CDR3 protein: CSVPGGVGQPQHF
CDR3 DNA: TGCAGCGTTCCAGGGGGAGTGGGTCAGCCCCAGCATTTT

D gene: -
V gene: TRBV12-3/TRBV12-4
clone size: few
J gene: TRBJ1-1
CDR3 protein: CASTLGGTEAFF
CDR3 DNA: TGTGCCAGCACTCTCGGGGGCACTGAAGCTTTCTTT

D gene: -
V gene: TRBV7-2
clone size: -
J gene: TRBJ1-1
CDR3 protein: CASSFNSPEAFF
CDR3 DNA: TGTGCCAGCAGTTTTAACAGTCCTGAAGCTTTCTTT

D gene: -
V gene: TRBV28
clone size: -
J gene: TRBJ1-3
CDR3 protein: CASRTGSSGNTIYF
CDR3 DNA: TGTGCCAGCAGGACAGGATCCTCTGGAAACACCATATATTTT

D gene: -
V gene: TRBV14
clone size: -
J gene: TRBJ1-4
CDR3 protein: CASSQNVGASSEKLFF
CDR3 DNA: TGTGCCAGCAGCCAGAACGTGGGAGCGTCGAGTGAAAAACTGTTTTTT

D gene: TRBD1
V gene: TRBV7-8
clone size: -
J gene: TRBJ2-6
CDR3 protein: CASTEQGALGANVLTF
CDR3 DNA: TGTGCCAGCACCGAACAGGGGGCGCTCGGGGCCAACGTCCTGACTTTC

D gene: -
V gene: TRBV9
clone size: -
J gene: TRBJ1-1
CDR3 protein: CASSPIQGNYNEAFF
CDR3 DNA: TGTGCCAGCAGCCCCATACAGGGTAACTATAATGAAGCTTTCTTT

D gene: -
V gene: TRBV29-1
clone size: -
J gene: TRBJ1-2
CDR3 protein: CSVEIGGAGYTF
CDR3 DNA: TGCAGCGTTGAAATCGGGGGAGCTGGCTACACCTTC

D gene: -
V gene: TRBV4-3
clone size: -
J gene: TRBJ2-5
CDR3 protein: CASSQEDRASGPQYF
CDR3 DNA: TGCGCCAGCAGCCAAGAAGACCGTGCATCTGGGCCCCAGTACTTC

D gene: -
V gene: TRBV10-3
clone size: -
J gene: TRBJ2-5
CDR3 protein: CAISEVREETQYF
CDR3 DNA: TGTGCCATCAGTGAGGTACGAGAAGAGACCCAGTACTTC

D gene: TRBD2
V gene: TRBV11-2
clone size: -
J gene: TRBJ2-7
CDR3 protein: CASSFEDSGAYEQYF
CDR3 DNA: TGTGCCAGCAGCTTCGAAGACAGCGGGGCCTACGAGCAGTACTTC

D gene: -
V gene: TRBV19
clone size: -
J gene: TRBJ1-2
CDR3 protein: CASSIHRERGYTF
CDR3 DNA: TGTGCCAGTAGTATACACAGGGAAAGAGGCTACACCTTC

D gene: TRBD1
V gene: TRBV5-6
clone size: -
J gene: TRBJ1-5
CDR3 protein: CASSLGDREGQPQHF
CDR3 DNA: TGTGCCAGCAGCTTGGGAGACAGGGAAGGTCAGCCCCAGCATTTT

D gene: -
V gene: TRBV6-1
clone size: -
J gene: TRBJ1-1
CDR3 protein: CASSEAFLLDLVSRAFF
CDR3 DNA: TGTGCCAGCAGTGAAGCTTTCTTACTGGATTTGGTTTCGAGGGCTTTCTTT

D gene: -
V gene: TRBV11-2
clone size: -
J gene: TRBJ1-2
CDR3 protein: CASSPLKTAAYGYTF
CDR3 DNA: TGTGCCAGCAGTCCCCTTAAGACAGCCGCCTATGGCTACACCTTC

D gene: -
V gene: TRBV5-4
clone size: -
J gene: TRBJ2-1
CDR3 protein: CASRLWRSGNEQFF
CDR3 DNA: TGTGCCAGCAGGCTATGGCGGAGTGGGAATGAGCAGTTCTTC

D gene: -
V gene: TRBV2
clone size: -
J gene: TRBJ1-4
CDR3 protein: CASSGVRTATNEKLFF
CDR3 DNA: TGTGCCAGCAGTGGTGTCCGGACAGCAACTAATGAAAAACTGTTTTTT

D gene: TRBD1
V gene: TRBV29-1
clone size: few
J gene: TRBJ2-7
CDR3 protein: CSVGQGREQYF
CDR3 DNA: TGCAGCGTGGGACAGGGTCGCGAGCAGTACTTC

D gene: -
V gene: TRBV28
clone size: -
J gene: TRBJ2-7
CDR3 protein: CASRLQGSGGYEQYF
CDR3 DNA: TGTGCCAGCAGGTTGCAGGGGTCTGGAGGCTACGAGCAGTACTTC

D gene: TRBD2
V gene: TRBV7-2
clone size: -
J gene: TRBJ2-5
CDR3 protein: CASSLASGRQETQYF
CDR3 DNA: TGTGCCAGCAGCTTGGCTAGCGGGAGGCAAGAGACCCAGTACTTC

D gene: -
V gene: TRBV6-5
clone size: -
J gene: TRBJ2-5
CDR3 protein: CASSYYRFSQETQYF
CDR3 DNA: TGTGCCAGCAGTTACTACCGGTTTTCGCAAGAGACCCAGTACTTC

D gene: -
V gene: TRBV27
clone size: few
J gene: TRBJ1-1
CDR3 protein: CASSLSWLQVAEAFF
CDR3 DNA: TGTGCCAGCAGTTTATCGTGGTTGCAGGTTGCTGAAGCTTTCTTT

D gene: -
V gene: TRBV11-2
clone size: -
J gene: TRBJ1-1
CDR3 protein: CASSGGGGAFF
CDR3 DNA: TGTGCCAGCAGCGGAGGGGGGGGAGCTTTCTTT

D gene: -
V gene: TRBV19
clone size: -
J gene: TRBJ1-4
CDR3 protein: CASMRSPGWDEKLFF
CDR3 DNA: TGTGCCAGTATGAGAAGCCCAGGGTGGGATGAAAAACTGTTTTTT

D gene: TRBD1
V gene: TRBV4-1
clone size: -
J gene: TRBJ1-6
CDR3 protein: CASSQDMAGTAYLSLHF
CDR3 DNA: TGCGCCAGCAGCCAAGATATGGCCGGGACAGCCTATTTGTCCCTCCACTTT